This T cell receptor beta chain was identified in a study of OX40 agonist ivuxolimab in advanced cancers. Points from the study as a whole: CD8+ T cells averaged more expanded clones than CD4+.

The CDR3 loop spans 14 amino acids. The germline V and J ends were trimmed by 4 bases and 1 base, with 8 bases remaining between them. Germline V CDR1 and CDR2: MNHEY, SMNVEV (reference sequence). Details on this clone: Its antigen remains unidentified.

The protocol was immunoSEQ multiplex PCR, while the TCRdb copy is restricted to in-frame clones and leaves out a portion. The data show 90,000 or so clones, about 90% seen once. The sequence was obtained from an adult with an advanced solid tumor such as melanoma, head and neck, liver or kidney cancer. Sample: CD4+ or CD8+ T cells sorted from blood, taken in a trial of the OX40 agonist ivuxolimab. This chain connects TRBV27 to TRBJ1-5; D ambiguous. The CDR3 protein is CASSWGGSNQPQHF. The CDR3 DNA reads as TGTGCCAGCAGTTGGGGAGGCAGCAATCAGCCCCAGCATTTT.